One sample yielded the 6 T cell receptor beta chains listed below, sequenced in a study of blood T cell repertoires in COVID-19. Data came from immunoSEQ multiplex PCR; TCRdb stores just in-frame clones and leaves some out. The sample has 170,000 or so clones, 70% to 90% seen once; the top ten hold roughly 2.5%. Sequenced: peripheral blood. Every receptor here comes from a man aged 40-49 years with active or convalescent COVID-19.

This clone was seen only a few times. This chain links TRBV12-3 or TRBV12-4 with TRBJ2-7; TRBD1 is a possible D gene (6 bases). The CDR3 is made up of 13 amino acids. With 3 bases removed from V and 7 bases from J, the gap between germline ends came to 13 bases. The CDR3 nucleotides read TGTGCCAGCAGTTTTTTGGGGGCGAAAGAGCAGTACTTC. Protein product: CASSFLGAKEQYF.

This clone was seen a single time. The rearrangement links TRBV5-1 to TRBJ2-7; 10 bases agree with TRBD2. CDR3 length equals 16 residues. Germline CDR1 is SGHRS and CDR2 is YFSETQ. V gave up 4 bases and J gave up 0 bases; unmatched junction bases: 7. Here the CDR3 DNA reads TGCGCCAGCAGCCCGGTGTCTAGCGGGGGCTCCTACGAGCAGTACTTC. Protein sequence: CASSPVSSGGSYEQYF. Full variable domain (outside the CDR3, taken from reference TRBV5-1 and TRBJ2-7): KAGVTQTPRYLIKTRGQQVTLSCSPISGHRSVSWYQQTPGQGLQFLFEYFSETQRNKGNFPGRFSGRQFSNSRSEMNVSTLELGDSALYLCASSPVSSGGSYEQYFGPGTRLTVT.

The chain carries TRBV5-4 and TRBJ2-3; 15 bases are shared with TRBD2. V lost 4 bases, J lost 3 bases, and 3 bases stayed unmatched. This CDR3 has 16 residues. Germline V gene lookup returns CDR1 SGHNT and CDR2 YYREEE (reference sequence). DNA of the CDR3: TGTGCCAGCAGCAATGGACTAGCGGGGGGGACAGATACGCAGTATTTT. This encodes CASSNGLAGGTDTQYF.

On this clone itself: The identical CDR3 is also encoded by other nucleotide sequences in the sample. The chain is built from TRBV28 and TRBJ1-2; D not resolved. This CDR3 contains 11 residues. V lost 4 bases and J lost 5, with 5 bases in between. Germline V gene data show CDR1 as MDHEN and CDR2 as SYDVKM. CDR3 region: CASSSIYGYTF. For the CDR3, the DNA is TGTGCCAGCAGTTCCATTTATGGCTACACCTTC.

The chain has TRBV19 and TRBJ2-3, with D possibly being TRBD2 (6 bases). The germline V and J ends were trimmed by 10 bases and 4 bases, with 15 bases remaining between them. CDR3 length: 13 amino acids. Germline V gives CDR1 LNHDA, CDR2 SQIVND (reference sequence). The CDR3 sequence is CATGVRGSDTQYF. The CDR3 DNA is TGTGCCACCGGGGTGCGGGGTTCAGATACGCAGTATTTT.

The chain combines TRBV4-3 with TRBJ2-1, with 10 bases fitting TRBD2. CDR1 is LGHNA and CDR2 is YSLEER in the germline V gene. Trimming at V came to 0 bases and at J to 6 bases, leaving 5 bases not matched to a gene. The CDR3 has 16 amino acids. The CDR3 region is CASSQEIAGGINEQFF. As DNA, the CDR3 is TGCGCCAGCAGCCAAGAAATAGCGGGGGGCATCAATGAGCAGTTCTTC.